This T cell receptor beta chain was recovered during a study of blood T cell repertoires in COVID-19. For the study at large: Sites in the United States, Italy and Spain provided acute and convalescent COVID-19 samples.

Study processing details: Amplifying reference gene primers gave estimates of nucleated cell counts. Repertoires were generated with immunoSEQ multiplex PCR, while TCRdb's copy carries only in-frame clones and drops some. V and J calls and clone size are those listed in that table; D and trimming were worked out from the DNA. The data contain approximately 27,000 clones, roughly 94% of them seen just once; the ten biggest clones take up 4%. There are 15 residues in the CDR3. J gave up 3 bases and V 10 bases, and 6 bases lay outside the gene matches. Germline V gene sequence: CDR1 MDHEN, CDR2 SYDVKM. This chain joins TRBV28 and TRBJ2-1; TRBD2 agrees at 13 bases. This TCR came from a human donor with active COVID-19. The donor label of this sample is uncertain. The specimen was peripheral blood. The CDR3 here is CATGLAGVVYNEQFF. The CDR3 DNA sequence: TGTGCCACCGGACTAGCGGGAGTAGTCTACAATGAGCAGTTCTTC. Full variable domain (rest looked up from reference TRBV28 and TRBJ2-1): DVKVTQSSRYLVKRTGEKVFLECVQDMDHENMFWYRQDPGLGLRLIYFSYDVKMKEKGDIPEGYSVSREKKERFSLILESASTNQTSMYLCATGLAGVVYNEQFFGPGTRLTVL.